Reported below is one T cell receptor (beta chain). Its target is not known. Time point noted: about 13 months of natalizumab therapy. The V gene lost 5 bases and the J gene lost 1 base, with 17 bases spanning the gap. There are 16 residues in the CDR3. Germline assignment: CDR1 MDHEN and CDR2 SYDVKM. The data originate from a study of multiple sclerosis patients with progressive multifocal leukoencephalopathy. The method was immunoSEQ multiplex PCR; TCRdb's version includes in-frame clones alone and lacks a portion of them. The repertoire holds some 28,000 clones, with 90% as singletons. Study-level findings and limits: Before and during natalizumab, the clones expanded at PML already existed.

Source: PBMCs, taken from a patient treated with natalizumab. The chain links TRBV28 to TRBJ1-2; D remains ambiguous. The clonotype was recovered from a human donor with multiple sclerosis. As DNA, the CDR3 is TGTGCCAGCAGTATTGACGGATCTACATTTAACTATGGCTACACCTTC. This encodes CASSIDGSTFNYGYTF.